The rows below give T cell receptor beta chains drawn from one sample of a study of Ad26.COV2.S vaccination and SARS-CoV-2 variants. Profiling relied on immunoSEQ multiplex PCR, and the TCRdb table lists in-frame clones only, not all of them. Altogether just over 350,000 clones are present, about 92% being singletons, with the ten largest covering about 3.9%. Source: peripheral blood, taken after recovery from COVID-19. These receptors all stem from a human donor who had recovered from COVID-19. Both conserved end residues are part of each CDR3. D genes are given only for firm matches. Not all rows give a size; the values are once, few, many and, for expanded clones, a class.

TRBV7-9	TRBD2	TRBJ2-7	NA	CASSPRDYSYEQYF	TGTGCCAGCAGCCCGCGGGACTATTCCTACGAGCAGTACTTC
TRBV9	TRBD1	TRBJ2-5	NA	CASSVGGTEETQYF	TGTGCCAGCAGCGTAGGAGGGACAGAAGAGACCCAGTACTTC
TRBV6-5	NA	TRBJ2-7	NA	CASSYSGTKISNEQYF	TGTGCCAGCAGTTACTCCGGCACCAAAATTTCAAACGAGCAGTACTTC
TRBV19	TRBD1	TRBJ2-7	NA	CASSDRDRGHYEQYF	TGTGCCAGTAGTGACCGGGACAGGGGGCACTACGAGCAGTACTTC
TRBV7-8	TRBD2	TRBJ2-2	NA	CASSLVASGVVGELFF	TGTGCCAGCAGCTTAGTGGCTAGCGGGGTGGTCGGGGAGCTGTTTTTT
TRBV19	NA	TRBJ1-2	NA	CASSPRTANYGYTF	TGTGCCAGTAGTCCTCGGACAGCTAACTATGGCTACACCTTC
TRBV29-1	NA	TRBJ2-5	NA	CSVDGRAADGTQYF	TGCAGCGTTGACGGCAGGGCAGCGGATGGGACCCAGTACTTC
TRBV2	NA	TRBJ1-2	NA	CASREEIVYTF	TGTGCCAGCAGAGAGGAGATTGTCTACACCTTC
TRBV24-1	NA	TRBJ1-1	once	CATRLNRDKRWDTEAFF	TGTGCCACCAGATTAAACAGGGATAAGAGGTGGGACACTGAAGCTTTCTTT
TRBV5-8	TRBD1	TRBJ2-1	once	CASLSGQRSYNEQFF	TGTGCCAGCCTCTCGGGACAGCGGTCCTACAATGAGCAGTTCTTC
TRBV2	NA	TRBJ1-2	NA	CASSVGWGLGYGYTF	TGTGCCAGCAGTGTTGGGTGGGGATTGGGCTATGGCTACACCTTC
TRBV12-5	NA	TRBJ1-4	NA	CASGWALGSGEKLFF	TGTGCTAGTGGTTGGGCGTTGGGTTCGGGGGAAAAACTGTTTTTT
TRBV5-1	NA	TRBJ2-7	NA	CASRGSSYEQYF	TGCGCCAGCAGAGGGAGCTCCTACGAGCAGTACTTC
TRBV6-8	TRBD2	TRBJ2-1	NA	CASSFSGVPRNEQFF	TGTGCCAGCAGTTTCAGCGGGGTCCCGCGGAATGAGCAGTTCTTC
TRBV29-1	NA	TRBJ2-3	NA	CSAAGVRADTQYF	TGCAGCGCCGCAGGGGTTCGGGCAGATACGCAGTATTTT
TRBV18	NA	TRBJ1-2	once	CASSSYGTTNYGYTF	TGTGCCAGCTCATCATACGGGACAACTAACTATGGCTACACCTTC
TRBV11-2	NA	TRBJ1-2	NA	CASGTRGSYGYTF	TGTGCCAGCGGAACAAGGGGGAGCTATGGCTACACCTTC
TRBV2	NA	TRBJ2-2	NA	CASRGTAGGELFF	TGTGCCAGCAGGGGGACGGCTGGAGGGGAGCTGTTTTTT
TRBV19	TRBD1	TRBJ1-4	NA	CASSRDRGRKLFF	TGTGCCAGTAGCCGGGACAGGGGGAGGAAACTGTTTTTT
TRBV5-4	TRBD2	TRBJ2-3	NA	CASSLNPTSGVTDTQYF	TGTGCCAGCAGCTTGAATCCGACTAGCGGGGTCACAGATACGCAGTATTTT
TRBV4-1	NA	TRBJ2-7	once	CASSQGRDTVYEQYF	TGCGCCAGCAGCCAAGGCCGGGACACGGTCTACGAGCAGTACTTC
TRBV19	NA	TRBJ1-1	NA	CASSAASNTEAFF	TGTGCCAGTAGTGCCGCATCGAACACTGAAGCTTTCTTT
TRBV3-1/TRBV3-2	TRBD1	TRBJ2-1	NA	CASSQDLTGVFYSSYNEQFF	TGTGCCAGCAGCCAAGACCTCACAGGGGTTTTTTATAGCTCCTACAATGAGCAGTTCTTC
TRBV5-1	NA	TRBJ1-1	NA	CASSLGREIGTEAFF	TGCGCCAGCAGCTTGGGGAGAGAAATAGGCACTGAAGCTTTCTTT
TRBV10-2	TRBD2	TRBJ2-1	NA	CASSLEIAGDYNEQFF	TGCGCCAGCAGTTTGGAAATAGCGGGGGACTACAATGAGCAGTTCTTC
TRBV7-8	NA	TRBJ2-3	NA	CASSLLRGSTDTQYF	TGTGCCAGCAGCTTATTACGGGGAAGCACAGATACGCAGTATTTT
TRBV4-3	NA	TRBJ2-7	NA	CASSQDLGIVHEQYF	TGCGCCAGCAGCCAAGATCTGGGAATAGTCCACGAGCAGTACTTC
TRBV5-6	NA	TRBJ2-2	NA	CASSFGPLGGTGELFF	TGTGCCAGCAGCTTCGGGCCTCTCGGAGGGACCGGGGAGCTGTTTTTT
TRBV2	NA	TRBJ1-2	NA	CASSGPAGLYGYTF	TGTGCCAGCAGTGGCCCGGCAGGGCTATATGGCTACACCTTC
TRBV5-4	NA	TRBJ1-1	NA	CASSPTGQTEAFF	TGTGCCAGCAGCCCCACAGGGCAAACTGAAGCTTTCTTT
TRBV10-2	NA	TRBJ1-2	NA	CASSRGIFYGYTF	TGCGCCAGCAGTAGGGGGATCTTCTATGGCTACACCTTC
TRBV7-9	NA	TRBJ1-1	NA	CASSLVPDRMNTEAFF	TGTGCCAGCAGCTTAGTCCCCGACAGGATGAACACTGAAGCTTTCTTT
TRBV6-1	NA	TRBJ1-1	NA	CASSEASDTEAFF	TGTGCCAGCAGTGAAGCCAGTGACACTGAAGCTTTCTTT
TRBV9	TRBD2	TRBJ2-1	NA	CASSVGGGTNNEQFF	TGTGCCAGCAGCGTCGGGGGGGGCACAAACAATGAGCAGTTCTTC
TRBV7-9	TRBD1	TRBJ1-1	NA	CASREKIGTAGRETEAFF	TGTGCCAGCAGGGAAAAAATCGGGACAGCGGGTAGGGAAACTGAAGCTTTCTTT
TRBV5-1	NA	TRBJ2-2	NA	CASSFQGELFF	TGCGCCAGCAGCTTTCAGGGGGAGCTGTTTTTT
TRBV7-2	TRBD1	TRBJ2-7	NA	CASSPTRDSGSEQYF	TGTGCCAGCAGCCCCACCCGGGACAGTGGCAGCGAGCAGTACTTC